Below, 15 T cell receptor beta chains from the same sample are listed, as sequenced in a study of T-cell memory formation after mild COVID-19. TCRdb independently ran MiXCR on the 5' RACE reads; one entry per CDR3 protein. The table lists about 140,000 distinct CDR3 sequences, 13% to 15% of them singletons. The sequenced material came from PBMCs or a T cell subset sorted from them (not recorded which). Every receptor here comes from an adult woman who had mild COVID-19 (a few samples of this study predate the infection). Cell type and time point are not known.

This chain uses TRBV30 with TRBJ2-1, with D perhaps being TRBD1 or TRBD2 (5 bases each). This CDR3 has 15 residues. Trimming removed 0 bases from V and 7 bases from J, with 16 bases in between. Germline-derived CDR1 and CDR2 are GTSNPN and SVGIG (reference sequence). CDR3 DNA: TGTGCCTGGAGTGTCAGCGATTGGGGGTATAATGAGCAGTTCTTC. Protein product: CAWSVSDWGYNEQFF.

The CDR3 loop reads CATSRAGVEQYF. The CDR3 bases are TGTGCCACCAGCAGAGCCGGGGTCGAGCAGTACTTC. The chain is built from TRBV15 and TRBJ2-7, with D possibly TRBD2 on 5 matching bases. Germline values: CDR1 LNHNV, CDR2 YYDKDF (reference sequence). The CDR3 runs to 12 residues. V shed 1 base and J shed 6 bases, with 7 bases lying between them. Variable domain in full (rest from reference TRBV15 and TRBJ2-7): DAMVIQNPRYQVTQFGKPVTLSCSQTLNHNVMYWYQQKSSQAPKLLFHYYDKDFNNEADTPDNFQSRRPNTSFCFLDIRSPGLGDTAMYLCATSRAGVEQYFGPGTRLTVT.

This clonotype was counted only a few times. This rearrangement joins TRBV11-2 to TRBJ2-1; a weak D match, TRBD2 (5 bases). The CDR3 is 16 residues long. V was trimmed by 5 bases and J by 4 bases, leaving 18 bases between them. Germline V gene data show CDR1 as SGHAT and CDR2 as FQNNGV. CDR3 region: CASSQLIGGGYNEQFF. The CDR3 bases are TGTGCCAGCAGCCAATTAATAGGTGGCGGGTACAATGAGCAGTTCTTC.

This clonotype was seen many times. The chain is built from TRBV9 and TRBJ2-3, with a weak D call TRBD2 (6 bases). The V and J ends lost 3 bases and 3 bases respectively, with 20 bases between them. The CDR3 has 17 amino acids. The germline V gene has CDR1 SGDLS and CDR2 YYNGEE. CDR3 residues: CASSDPPYGSPTDTQYF. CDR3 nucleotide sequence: TGTGCCAGCAGCGACCCTCCCTACGGGAGCCCGACAGATACGCAGTATTTT.

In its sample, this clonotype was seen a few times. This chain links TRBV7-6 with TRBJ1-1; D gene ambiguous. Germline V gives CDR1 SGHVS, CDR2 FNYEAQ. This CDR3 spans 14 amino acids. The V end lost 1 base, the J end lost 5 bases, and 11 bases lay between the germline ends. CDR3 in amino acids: CASSLDNTGTEAFF. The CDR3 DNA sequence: TGTGCCAGCAGCTTAGACAACACTGGGACTGAAGCTTTCTTT.

CDR3 DNA sequence: TGTGCCAGCAGCTTGGTGCTAGGGACTAGGGTCCTTAATGAGCAGTTCTTC. Protein sequence: CASSLVLGTRVLNEQFF. V is TRBV5-4 and J is TRBJ2-1; 8 nucleotides align to TRBD2. The germline V gene encodes CDR1 SGHNT and CDR2 YYREEE (reference sequence). Losses at the gene ends were 0 bases for V and 7 bases for J; bases not matched to a gene: 12. The CDR3 covers 17 residues.

As DNA, the CDR3 is TGTGCCAGCAGCTTGCAGGGAGGAGGTGATGGCTACACCTTC. This encodes CASSLQGGGDGYTF. V gene TRBV5-6 combines with J gene TRBJ1-2, with a tentative D call TRBD1 (5 bases). Germline V lookup: CDR1 SGHDT, CDR2 YYEEEE. Trimming pared 1 base from V and 6 bases from J, leaving 13 bases between. The CDR3 spans 14 residues.

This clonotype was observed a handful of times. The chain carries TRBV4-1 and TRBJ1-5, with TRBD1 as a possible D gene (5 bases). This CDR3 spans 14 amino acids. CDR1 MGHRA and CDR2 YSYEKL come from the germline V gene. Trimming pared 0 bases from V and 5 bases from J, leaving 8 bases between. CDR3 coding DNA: TGCGCCAGCAGCCAAGACAGGGTATATCAGCCCCAGCATTTT. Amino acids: CASSQDRVYQPQHF.

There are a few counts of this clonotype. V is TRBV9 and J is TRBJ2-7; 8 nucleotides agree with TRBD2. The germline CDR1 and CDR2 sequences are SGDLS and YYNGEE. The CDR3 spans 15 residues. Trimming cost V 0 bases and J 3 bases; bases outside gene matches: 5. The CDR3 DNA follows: TGTGCCAGCAGCGTAGGTTCCAGCGGGGGCTACGAGCAGTACTTC. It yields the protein CASSVGSSGGYEQYF.

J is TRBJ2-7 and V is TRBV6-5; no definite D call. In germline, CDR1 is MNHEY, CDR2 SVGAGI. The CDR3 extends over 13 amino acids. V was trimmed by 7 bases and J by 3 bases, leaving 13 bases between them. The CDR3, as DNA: TGTGCCAGCACCCGAAGCGACAACTACGAGCAGTACTTC. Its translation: CASTRSDNYEQYF.

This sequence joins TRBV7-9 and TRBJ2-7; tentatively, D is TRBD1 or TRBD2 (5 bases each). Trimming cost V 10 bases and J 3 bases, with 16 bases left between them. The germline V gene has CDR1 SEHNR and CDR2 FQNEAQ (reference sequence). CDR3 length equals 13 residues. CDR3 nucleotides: TGTGCCACCCGGGACGGCGCTTTCTACGAGCAGTACTTC. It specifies CATRDGAFYEQYF.

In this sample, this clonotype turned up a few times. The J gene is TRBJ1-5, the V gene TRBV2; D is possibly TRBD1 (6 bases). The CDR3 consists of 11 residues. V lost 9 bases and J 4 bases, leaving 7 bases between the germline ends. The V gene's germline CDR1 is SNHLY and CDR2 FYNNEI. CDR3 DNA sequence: TGTGCCAGTGGACAGAATCAGCCCCAGCATTTT. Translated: CASGQNQPQHF.

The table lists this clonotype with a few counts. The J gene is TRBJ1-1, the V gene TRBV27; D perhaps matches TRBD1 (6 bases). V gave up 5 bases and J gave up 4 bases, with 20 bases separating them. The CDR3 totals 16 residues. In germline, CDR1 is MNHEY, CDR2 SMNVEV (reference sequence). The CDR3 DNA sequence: TGTGCCAGCAGTAGCCCCACAGGGTCCCCGAGCACTGAAGCTTTCTTT. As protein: CASSSPTGSPSTEAFF.

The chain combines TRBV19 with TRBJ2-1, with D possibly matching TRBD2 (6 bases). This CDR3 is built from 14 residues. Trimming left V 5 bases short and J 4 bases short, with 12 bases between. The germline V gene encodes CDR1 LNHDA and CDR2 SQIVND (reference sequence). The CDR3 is CASSPTAGYNEQFF. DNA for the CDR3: TGTGCCAGTAGTCCGACGGCGGGGTACAATGAGCAGTTCTTC.

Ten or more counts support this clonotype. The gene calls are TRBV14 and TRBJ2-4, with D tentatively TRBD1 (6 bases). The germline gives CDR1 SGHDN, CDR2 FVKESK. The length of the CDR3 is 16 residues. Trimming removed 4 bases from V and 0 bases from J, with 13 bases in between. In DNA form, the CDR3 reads TGTGCCAGCAGCCCTACTACAGGGAGAGCCAAAAACATTCAGTACTTC. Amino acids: CASSPTTGRAKNIQYF. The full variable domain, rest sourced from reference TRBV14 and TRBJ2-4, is EAGVTQFPSHSVIEKGQTVTLRCDPISGHDNLYWYRRVMGKEIKFLLHFVKESKQDESGMPNNRFLAERTGGTYSTLKVQPAELEDSGVYFCASSPTTGRAKNIQYFGAGTRLSVL.